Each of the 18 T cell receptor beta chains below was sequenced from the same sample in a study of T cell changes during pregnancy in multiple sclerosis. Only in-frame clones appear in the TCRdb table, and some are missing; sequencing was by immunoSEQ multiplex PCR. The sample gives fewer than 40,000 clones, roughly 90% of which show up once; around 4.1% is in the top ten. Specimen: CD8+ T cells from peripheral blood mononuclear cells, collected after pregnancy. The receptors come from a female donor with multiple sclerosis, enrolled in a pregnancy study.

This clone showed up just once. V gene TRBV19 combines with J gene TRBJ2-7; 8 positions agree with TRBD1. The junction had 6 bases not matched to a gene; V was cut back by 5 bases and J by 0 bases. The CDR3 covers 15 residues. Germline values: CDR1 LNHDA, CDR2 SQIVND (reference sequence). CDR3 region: CASSPWTGSSYEQYF. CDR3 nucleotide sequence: TGTGCCAGTAGTCCCTGGACAGGGAGCTCCTACGAGCAGTACTTC.

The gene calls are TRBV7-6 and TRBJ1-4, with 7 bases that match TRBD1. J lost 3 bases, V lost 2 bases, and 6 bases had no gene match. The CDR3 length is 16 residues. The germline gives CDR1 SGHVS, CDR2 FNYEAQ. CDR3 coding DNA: TGTGCCAGCAGCTTAAGAGGGGGCAGGGCTAATGAAAAACTGTTTTTT. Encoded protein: CASSLRGGRANEKLFF.

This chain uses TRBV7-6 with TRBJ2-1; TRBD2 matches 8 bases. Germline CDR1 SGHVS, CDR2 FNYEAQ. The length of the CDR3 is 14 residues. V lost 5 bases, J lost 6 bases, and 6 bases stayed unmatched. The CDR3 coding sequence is TGTGCCAGCAGCCCCCGGGGGGGCCTCAATGAGCAGTTCTTC. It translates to CASSPRGGLNEQFF.

The CDR3 spells CASSEGLVAGNEQFF. In nucleotides, the CDR3 is TGTGCCAGCAGTGAAGGTCTAGTGGCGGGGAATGAGCAGTTCTTC. This chain links TRBV6-1 with TRBJ2-1, with a tentative D call TRBD2 (6 bases). The length of the CDR3 is 15 residues. Trimming stripped 1 base from V and 7 bases from J, with 14 bases between. In germline, CDR1 is MNHNS, CDR2 SASEGT.

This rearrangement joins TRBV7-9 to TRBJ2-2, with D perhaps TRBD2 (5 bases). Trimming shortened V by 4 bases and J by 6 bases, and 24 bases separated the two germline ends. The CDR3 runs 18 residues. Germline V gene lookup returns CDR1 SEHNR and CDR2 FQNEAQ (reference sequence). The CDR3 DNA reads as TGTGCCAGCAGCTCAAGTCGGCAGACTATGGGATTGCCCGGGGAGCTGTTTTTT. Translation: CASSSSRQTMGLPGELFF.

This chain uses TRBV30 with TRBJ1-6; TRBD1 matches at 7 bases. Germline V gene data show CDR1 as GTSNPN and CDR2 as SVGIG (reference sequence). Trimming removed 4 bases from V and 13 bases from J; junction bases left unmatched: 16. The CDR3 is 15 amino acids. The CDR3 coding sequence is TGTGCCTGGATAGATCGGGACAGTAGCTTGGGTCCCCTCCACTTT. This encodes CAWIDRDSSLGPLHF.

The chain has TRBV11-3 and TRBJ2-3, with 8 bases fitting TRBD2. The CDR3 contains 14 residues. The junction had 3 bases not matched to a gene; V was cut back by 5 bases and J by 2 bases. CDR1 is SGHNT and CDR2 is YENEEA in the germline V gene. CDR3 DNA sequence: TGTGCCAGCAGCGTCGGGAGGGACACAGATACGCAGTATTTT. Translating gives CASSVGRDTDTQYF.

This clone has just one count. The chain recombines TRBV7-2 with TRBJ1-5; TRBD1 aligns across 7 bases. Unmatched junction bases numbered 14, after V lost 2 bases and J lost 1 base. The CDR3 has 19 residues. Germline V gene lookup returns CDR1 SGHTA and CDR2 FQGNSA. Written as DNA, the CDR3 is TGTGCCAGCAGCTTATCCCCGGACAGGTCTATCGGGAGCAATCAGCCCCAGCATTTT. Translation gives CASSLSPDRSIGSNQPQHF.

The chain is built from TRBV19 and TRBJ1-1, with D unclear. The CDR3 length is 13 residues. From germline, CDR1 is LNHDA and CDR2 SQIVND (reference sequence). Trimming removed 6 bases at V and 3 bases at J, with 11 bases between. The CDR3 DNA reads TGTGCCAGTAGCCCCCCCCCTGACACTGAAGCTTTCTTT. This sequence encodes CASSPPPDTEAFF.

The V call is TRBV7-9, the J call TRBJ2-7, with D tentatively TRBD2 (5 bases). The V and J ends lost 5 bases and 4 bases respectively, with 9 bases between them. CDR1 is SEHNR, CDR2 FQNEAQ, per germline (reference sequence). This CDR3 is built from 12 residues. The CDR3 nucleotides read TGTGCCAGCAGCCCTCGCGGGTACGAGCAGTACTTC. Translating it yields CASSPRGYEQYF.

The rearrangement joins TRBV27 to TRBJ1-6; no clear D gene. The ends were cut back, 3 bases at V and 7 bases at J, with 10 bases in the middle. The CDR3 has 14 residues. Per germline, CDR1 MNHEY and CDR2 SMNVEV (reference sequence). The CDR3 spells CASSFGLGNSPLHF. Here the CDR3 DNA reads TGTGCCAGCAGTTTTGGCCTCGGGAATTCACCCCTCCACTTT.

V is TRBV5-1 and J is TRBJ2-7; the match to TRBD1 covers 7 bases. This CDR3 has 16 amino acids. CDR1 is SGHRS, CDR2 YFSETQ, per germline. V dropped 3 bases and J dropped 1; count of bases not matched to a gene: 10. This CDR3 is CASSSLGTVRSYEQYF. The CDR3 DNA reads TGCGCCAGCAGCTCGCTTGGGACAGTTCGGTCCTACGAGCAGTACTTC.

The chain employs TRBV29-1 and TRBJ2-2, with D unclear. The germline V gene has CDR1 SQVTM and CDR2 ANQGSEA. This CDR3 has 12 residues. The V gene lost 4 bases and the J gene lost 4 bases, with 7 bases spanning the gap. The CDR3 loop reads CSVGGVTGELFF. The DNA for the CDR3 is TGCAGCGTTGGAGGTGTCACCGGGGAGCTGTTTTTT.

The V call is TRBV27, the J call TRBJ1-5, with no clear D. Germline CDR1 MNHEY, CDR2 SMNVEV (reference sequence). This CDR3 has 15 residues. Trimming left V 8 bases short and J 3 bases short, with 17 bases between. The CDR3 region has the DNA TGTGCCAGCCTGTCCCTTCGAGGATTCAATCAGCCCCAGCATTTT. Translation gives CASLSLRGFNQPQHF.

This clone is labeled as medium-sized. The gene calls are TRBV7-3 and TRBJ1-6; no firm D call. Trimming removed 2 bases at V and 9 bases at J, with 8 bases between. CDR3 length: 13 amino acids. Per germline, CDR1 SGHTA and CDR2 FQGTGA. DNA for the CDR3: TGTGCCAGCAGCTTAGCGGAAAGTTCACCCCTCCACTTT. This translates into CASSLAESSPLHF.

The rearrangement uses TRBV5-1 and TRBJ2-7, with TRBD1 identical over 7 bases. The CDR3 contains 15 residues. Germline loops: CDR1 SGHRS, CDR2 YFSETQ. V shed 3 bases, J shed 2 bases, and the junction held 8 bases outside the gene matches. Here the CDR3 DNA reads TGCGCCAGCAGCTCCCCCCTACAGGGGACCTACGAGCAGTACTTC. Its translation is CASSSPLQGTYEQYF.

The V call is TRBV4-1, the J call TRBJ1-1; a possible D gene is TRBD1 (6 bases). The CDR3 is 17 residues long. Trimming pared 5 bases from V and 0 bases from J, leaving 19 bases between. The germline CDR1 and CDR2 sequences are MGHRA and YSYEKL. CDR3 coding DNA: TGCGCCAGCAGCACCCAGGGGACCGGTTATCTGAACACTGAAGCTTTCTTT. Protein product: CASSTQGTGYLNTEAFF.

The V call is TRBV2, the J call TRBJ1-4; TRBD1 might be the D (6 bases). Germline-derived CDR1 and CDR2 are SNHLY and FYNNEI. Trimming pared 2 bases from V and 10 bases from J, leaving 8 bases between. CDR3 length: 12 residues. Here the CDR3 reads CASSESRGKLFF. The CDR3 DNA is TGTGCCAGCAGTGAAAGCAGGGGAAAACTGTTTTTT.